This T cell receptor beta chain was recorded in a study of OX40 agonist ivuxolimab in advanced cancers. The protocol was immunoSEQ multiplex PCR, while the TCRdb copy is restricted to in-frame clones and leaves out a portion. Of under 95,000 clones listed, about 82% are singletons. The germline gives CDR1 KGHSH, CDR2 LQKENI. The trim removed 3 bases at V and 2 bases at J, leaving 7 bases unmatched. CDR3 length equals 17 residues. V usage is TRBV18 and J usage is TRBJ1-4; 9 bases match TRBD1. This sample comprised CD4+ or CD8+ T cells sorted from blood, obtained in a trial of the OX40 agonist ivuxolimab. The receptor's source is an adult with an advanced solid tumor such as melanoma, head and neck, liver or kidney cancer. CDR3 nucleotide sequence: TGTGCCAGCTCACCCAGGACAGGGGTGGGGACTAATGAAAAACTGTTTTTT. It is translated as CASSPRTGVGTNEKLFF. Variable domain in full (rest from reference TRBV18 and TRBJ1-4): NAGVMQNPRHLVRRRGQEARLRCSPMKGHSHVYWYRQLPEEGLKFMVYLQKENIIDESGMPKERFSAEFPKEGPSILRIQQVVRGDSAAYFCASSPRTGVGTNEKLFFGSGTQLSVL.